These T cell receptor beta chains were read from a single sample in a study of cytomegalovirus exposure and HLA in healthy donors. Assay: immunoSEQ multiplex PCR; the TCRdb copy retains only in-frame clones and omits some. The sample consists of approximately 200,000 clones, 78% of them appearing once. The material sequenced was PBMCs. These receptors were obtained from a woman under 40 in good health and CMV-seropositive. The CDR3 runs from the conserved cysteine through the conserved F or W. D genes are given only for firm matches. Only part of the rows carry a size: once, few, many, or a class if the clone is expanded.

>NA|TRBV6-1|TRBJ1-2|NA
CATQRTASNYGYTF
TGTGCCACCCAGCGGACAGCTTCTAACTATGGCTACACCTTC
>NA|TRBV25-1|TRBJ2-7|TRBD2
CASSEYSTGGGYEQYF
TGTGCCAGCAGTGAATATTCCACGGGAGGAGGGTACGAGCAGTACTTC
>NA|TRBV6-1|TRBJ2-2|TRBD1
CASSEAWDRDTGELFF
TGTGCCAGCAGTGAAGCGTGGGACAGGGACACCGGGGAGCTGTTTTTT
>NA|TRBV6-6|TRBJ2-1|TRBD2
CASRSGSSYNERFF
TGTGCCAGCAGAAGCGGGAGCTCCTACAATGAGCGGTTCTTC
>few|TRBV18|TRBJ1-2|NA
CASSPATGGYGYTF
TGTGCCAGCTCACCGGCGACAGGCGGATATGGCTACACCTTC
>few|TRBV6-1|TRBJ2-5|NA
CASSDGTGKETQYF
TGTGCCAGCAGTGACGGGACTGGTAAAGAGACCCAGTACTTC
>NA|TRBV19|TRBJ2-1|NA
CATERGGLSSYNEQFF
TGTGCCACTGAGAGGGGGGGGCTAAGCTCCTACAATGAGCAGTTCTTC
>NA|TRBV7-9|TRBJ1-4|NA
CASSLGPGDEKLFF
TGTGCCAGCAGCTTGGGGCCAGGGGATGAAAAACTGTTTTTT
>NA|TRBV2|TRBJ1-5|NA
CASSDRTRYQPQHF
TGTGCCAGCAGTGACCGTACCAGATATCAGCCCCAGCATTTT
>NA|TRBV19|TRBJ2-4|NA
CASSEIAKNIQYF
TGTGCCAGTAGTGAGATAGCCAAAAACATTCAGTACTTC
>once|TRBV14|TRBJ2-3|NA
CASSQGRADTQYF
TGTGCCAGCAGCCAAGGGAGGGCAGATACGCAGTATTTT
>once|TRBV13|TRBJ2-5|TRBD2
CASSQGGEGPETQYF
TGTGCCAGCAGCCAGGGAGGGGAAGGTCCAGAGACCCAGTACTTC
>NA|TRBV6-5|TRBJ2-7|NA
CASSYYGGLGGEQYF
TGTGCCAGCAGTTACTACGGCGGACTGGGGGGCGAGCAGTACTTC
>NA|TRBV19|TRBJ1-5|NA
CASTTGWSNQPQHF
TGTGCCAGTACGACGGGATGGAGCAATCAGCCCCAGCATTTT
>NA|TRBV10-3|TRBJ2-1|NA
CALRGGLGPLNEQFF
TGTGCTCTCAGGGGGGGACTAGGACCCCTCAATGAGCAGTTCTTC
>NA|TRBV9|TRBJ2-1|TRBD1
CASSVGQGAPYNEQFF
TGTGCCAGCAGCGTAGGACAGGGGGCCCCCTACAATGAGCAGTTCTTC
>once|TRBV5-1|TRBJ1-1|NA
CASSLPRQTFTEAFF
TGCGCCAGCAGCCTTCCTCGACAGACCTTCACTGAAGCTTTCTTT
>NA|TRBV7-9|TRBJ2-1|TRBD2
CASSQLAELNEQFF
TGTGCCAGCAGCCAACTAGCGGAACTCAATGAGCAGTTCTTC
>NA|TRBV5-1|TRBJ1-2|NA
CASSLEGVDIPARYGYTF
TGCGCCAGCAGCTTGGAAGGAGTGGACATCCCGGCGAGATATGGCTACACCTTC
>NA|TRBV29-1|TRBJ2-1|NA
CSVVAGSGEQFF
TGCAGCGTTGTAGCCGGGAGTGGTGAGCAGTTCTTC
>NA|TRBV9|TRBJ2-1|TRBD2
CASSVTSGDYNEQFF
TGTGCCAGCAGCGTGACTAGCGGGGACTACAATGAGCAGTTCTTC
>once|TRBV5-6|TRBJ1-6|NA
CASSLESWENSPLHF
TGTGCCAGCAGCTTGGAGTCGTGGGAGAATTCACCCCTCCACTTT
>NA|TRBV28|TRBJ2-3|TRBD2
CASVAGVRTDTQYF
TGTGCCAGTGTAGCGGGAGTACGAACAGATACGCAGTATTTT
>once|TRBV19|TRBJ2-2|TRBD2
CASSPRGGVTGELFF
TGTGCCAGTAGTCCTCGGGGAGGGGTAACCGGGGAGCTGTTTTTT
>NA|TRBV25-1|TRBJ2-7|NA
CASSAYEQYF
TGTGCCAGCAGTGCTTACGAGCAGTACTTC
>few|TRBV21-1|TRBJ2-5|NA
CASSKGTSGNRETQYF
TGTGCCAGCAGCAAGGGGACTAGCGGGAATCGAGAGACCCAGTACTTC
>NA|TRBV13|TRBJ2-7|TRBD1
CASSLGQGTGPYEQYF
TGTGCCAGCAGCTTAGGCCAGGGGACAGGGCCCTACGAGCAGTACTTC
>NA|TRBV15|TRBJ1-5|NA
CATEQGASNQPQHF
TGTGCCACCGAACAGGGAGCTAGCAATCAGCCCCAGCATTTT
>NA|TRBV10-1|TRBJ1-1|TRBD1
CASSESATGIGTEAFF
TGCGCCAGCAGTGAGTCGGCGACAGGGATAGGAACTGAAGCTTTCTTT